This T cell receptor (beta chain) was identified during a study of blood T cell repertoires in COVID-19. Background on the study: The analysed material was cDNA or gDNA that came from T cells, B-cell-depleted T cells, or PBMCs.

This clone was seen more than once but under ten times. The study recruited people aged about 18 to 95 years across about two dozen US areas. Participants had their cohort set by participant-reported clinical history. Two consecutive negative NP/OP PCR tests, clearance, or resolved symptoms defined Cohort 3 recovery. Profiling relied on immunoSEQ multiplex PCR, and the TCRdb table lists in-frame clones only, not all of them. The sample shows approximately 180,000 clones, approximately 80% of them seen only once. Sequencing used PBMCs or T cells enriched from blood (not recorded which). This receptor was identified in a man in his fifties or sixties who had recovered from COVID-19.

CDR3 sequence: CASSLTGGEQYF. The CDR3 DNA reads as TGTGCCAGCAGCCTAACAGGGGGCGAGCAGTACTTC. This chain links TRBV5-8 with TRBJ2-7, with TRBD1 matching over 8 bases. Germline lookup yields CDR1 SGHTS and CDR2 YDEGEE. The CDR3 runs to 12 residues. V gave up 4 bases and J gave up 6 bases; unmatched junction bases: 3.